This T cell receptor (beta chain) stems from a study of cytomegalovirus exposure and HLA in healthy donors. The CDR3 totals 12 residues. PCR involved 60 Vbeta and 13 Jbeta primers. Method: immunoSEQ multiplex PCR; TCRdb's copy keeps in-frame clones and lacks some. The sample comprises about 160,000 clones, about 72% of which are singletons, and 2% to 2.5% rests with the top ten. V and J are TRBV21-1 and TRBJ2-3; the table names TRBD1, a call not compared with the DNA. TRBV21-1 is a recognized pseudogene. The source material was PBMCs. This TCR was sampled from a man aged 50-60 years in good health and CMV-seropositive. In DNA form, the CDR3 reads TGTGCGTCGCGGGGCGGACAGGGGACGCAGTATTTT. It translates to CASRGGQGTQYF.